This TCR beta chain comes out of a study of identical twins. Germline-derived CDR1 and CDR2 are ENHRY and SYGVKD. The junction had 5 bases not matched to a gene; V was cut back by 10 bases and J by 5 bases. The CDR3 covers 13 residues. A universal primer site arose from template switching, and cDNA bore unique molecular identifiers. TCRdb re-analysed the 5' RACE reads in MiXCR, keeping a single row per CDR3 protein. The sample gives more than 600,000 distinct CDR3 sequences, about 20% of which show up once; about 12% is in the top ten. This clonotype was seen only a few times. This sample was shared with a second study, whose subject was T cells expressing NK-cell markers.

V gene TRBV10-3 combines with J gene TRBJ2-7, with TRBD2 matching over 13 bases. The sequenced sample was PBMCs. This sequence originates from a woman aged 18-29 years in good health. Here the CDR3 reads CATGLAGANEQYF. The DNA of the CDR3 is TGTGCCACCGGACTAGCGGGAGCCAACGAGCAGTACTTC.